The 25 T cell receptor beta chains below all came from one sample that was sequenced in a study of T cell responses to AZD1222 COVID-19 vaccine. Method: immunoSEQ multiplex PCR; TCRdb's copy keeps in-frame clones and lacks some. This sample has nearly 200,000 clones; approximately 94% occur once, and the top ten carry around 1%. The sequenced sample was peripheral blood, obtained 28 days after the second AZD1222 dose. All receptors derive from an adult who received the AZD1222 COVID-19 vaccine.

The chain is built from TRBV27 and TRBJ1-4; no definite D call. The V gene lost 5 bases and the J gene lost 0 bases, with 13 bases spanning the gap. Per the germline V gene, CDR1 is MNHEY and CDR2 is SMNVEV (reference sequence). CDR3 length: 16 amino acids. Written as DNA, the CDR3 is TGTGCCAGCAGTCCGACCAGGATAACAACTAATGAAAAACTGTTTTTT. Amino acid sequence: CASSPTRITTNEKLFF. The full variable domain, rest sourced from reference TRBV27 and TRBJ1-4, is EAQVTQNPRYLITVTGKKLTVTCSQNMNHEYMSWYRQDPGLGLRQIYYSMNVEVTDKGDVPEGYKVSRKEKRNFPLILESPSPNQTSLYFCASSPTRITTNEKLFFGSGTQLSVL.

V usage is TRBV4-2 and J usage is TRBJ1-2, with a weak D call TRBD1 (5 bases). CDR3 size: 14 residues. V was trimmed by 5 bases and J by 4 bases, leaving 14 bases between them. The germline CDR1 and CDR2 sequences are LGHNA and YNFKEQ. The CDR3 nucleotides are TGTGCCAGCAGCACCGAAGGGGAGTCCTATGGCTACACCTTC. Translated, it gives CASSTEGESYGYTF.

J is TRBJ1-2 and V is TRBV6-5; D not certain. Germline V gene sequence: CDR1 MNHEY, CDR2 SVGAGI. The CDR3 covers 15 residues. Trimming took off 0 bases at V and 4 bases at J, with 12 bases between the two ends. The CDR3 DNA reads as TGTGCCAGCAGTTACTCGGGAGGGAAACCCTATGGCTACACCTTC. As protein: CASSYSGGKPYGYTF.

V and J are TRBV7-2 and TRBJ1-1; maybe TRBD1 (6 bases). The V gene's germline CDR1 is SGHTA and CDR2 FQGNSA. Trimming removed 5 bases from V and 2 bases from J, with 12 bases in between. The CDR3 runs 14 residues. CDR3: CASSPGRGNTEAFF. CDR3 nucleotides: TGTGCCAGCAGCCCAGGCAGGGGTAACACTGAAGCTTTCTTT.

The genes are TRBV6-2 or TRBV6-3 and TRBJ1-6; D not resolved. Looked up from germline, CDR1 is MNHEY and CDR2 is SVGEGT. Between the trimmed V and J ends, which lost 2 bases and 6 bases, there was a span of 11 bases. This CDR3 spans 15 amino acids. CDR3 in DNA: TGTGCCAGCAGTTACCGACGGACTTTTAATTCACCCCTCCACTTT. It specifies CASSYRRTFNSPLHF.

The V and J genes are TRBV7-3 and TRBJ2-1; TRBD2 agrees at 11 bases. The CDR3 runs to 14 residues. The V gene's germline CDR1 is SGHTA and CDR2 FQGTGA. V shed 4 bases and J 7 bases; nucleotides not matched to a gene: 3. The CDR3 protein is CASSSSGGLNEQFF. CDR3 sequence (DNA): TGTGCCAGCAGCTCTAGCGGGGGGCTGAATGAGCAGTTCTTC.

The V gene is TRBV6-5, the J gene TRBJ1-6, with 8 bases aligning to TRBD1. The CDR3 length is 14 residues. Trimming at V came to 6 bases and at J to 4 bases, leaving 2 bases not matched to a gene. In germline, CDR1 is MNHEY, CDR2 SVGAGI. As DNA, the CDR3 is TGTGCCAGCAGCTGGACAGGGTATAATTCACCCCTCCACTTT. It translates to CASSWTGYNSPLHF.

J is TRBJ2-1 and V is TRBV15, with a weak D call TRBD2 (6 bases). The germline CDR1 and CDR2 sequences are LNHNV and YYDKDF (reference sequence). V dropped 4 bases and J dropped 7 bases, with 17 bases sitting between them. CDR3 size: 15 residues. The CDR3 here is CATSTGTPARNEQFF. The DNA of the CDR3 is TGTGCCACCAGCACCGGGACTCCAGCGCGGAATGAGCAGTTCTTC.

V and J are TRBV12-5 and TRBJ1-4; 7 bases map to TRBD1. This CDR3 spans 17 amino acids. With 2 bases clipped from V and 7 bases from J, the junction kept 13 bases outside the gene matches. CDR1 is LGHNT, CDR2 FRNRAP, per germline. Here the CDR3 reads CASGLTPGQERSEKLFF. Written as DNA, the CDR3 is TGTGCTAGTGGTTTGACTCCCGGACAGGAAAGAAGTGAAAAACTGTTTTTT.

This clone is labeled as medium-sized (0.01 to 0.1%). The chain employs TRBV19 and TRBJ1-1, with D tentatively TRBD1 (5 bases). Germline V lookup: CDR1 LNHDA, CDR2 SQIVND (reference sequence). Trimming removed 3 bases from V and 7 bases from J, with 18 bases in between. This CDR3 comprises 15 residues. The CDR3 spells CASSMGPLTVIEAFF. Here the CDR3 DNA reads TGTGCCAGTAGTATGGGGCCCCTGACAGTCATTGAAGCTTTCTTT.

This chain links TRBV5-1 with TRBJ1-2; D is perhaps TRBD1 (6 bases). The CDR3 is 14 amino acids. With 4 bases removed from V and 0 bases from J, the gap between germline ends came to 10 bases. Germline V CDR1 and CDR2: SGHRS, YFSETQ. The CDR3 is CASSRDIANYGYTF. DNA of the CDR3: TGCGCCAGCAGCCGGGACATTGCTAACTATGGCTACACCTTC. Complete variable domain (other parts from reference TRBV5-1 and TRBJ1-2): KAGVTQTPRYLIKTRGQQVTLSCSPISGHRSVSWYQQTPGQGLQFLFEYFSETQRNKGNFPGRFSGRQFSNSRSEMNVSTLELGDSALYLCASSRDIANYGYTFGSGTRLTVV.

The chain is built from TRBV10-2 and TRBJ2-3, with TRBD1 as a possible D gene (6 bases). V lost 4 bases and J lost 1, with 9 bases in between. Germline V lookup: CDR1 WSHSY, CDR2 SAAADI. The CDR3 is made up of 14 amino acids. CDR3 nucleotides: TGCGCCAGCAGTGGGGCAGGGGGCACAGATACGCAGTATTTT. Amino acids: CASSGAGGTDTQYF.

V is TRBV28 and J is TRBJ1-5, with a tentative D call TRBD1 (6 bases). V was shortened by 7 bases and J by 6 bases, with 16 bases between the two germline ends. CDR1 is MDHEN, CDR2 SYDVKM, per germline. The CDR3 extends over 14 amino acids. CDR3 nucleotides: TGTGCCAGCAAATCTGGACAGCCCGGTCAGCCCCAGCATTTT. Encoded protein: CASKSGQPGQPQHF. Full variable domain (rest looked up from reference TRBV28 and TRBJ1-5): DVKVTQSSRYLVKRTGEKVFLECVQDMDHENMFWYRQDPGLGLRLIYFSYDVKMKEKGDIPEGYSVSREKKERFSLILESASTNQTSMYLCASKSGQPGQPQHFGDGTRLSIL.

CDR3 nucleotide sequence: TGTGCCAGCAGTTACTCACTCGGCGCAGATACGCAGTATTTT. Its translation is CASSYSLGADTQYF. The V call is TRBV6-2 or TRBV6-3, the J call TRBJ2-3; no definite D call. With 0 bases removed from V and 4 bases from J, the gap between germline ends came to 8 bases. Germline assignment: CDR1 MNHEY and CDR2 SVGEGT. This CDR3 contains 14 residues.

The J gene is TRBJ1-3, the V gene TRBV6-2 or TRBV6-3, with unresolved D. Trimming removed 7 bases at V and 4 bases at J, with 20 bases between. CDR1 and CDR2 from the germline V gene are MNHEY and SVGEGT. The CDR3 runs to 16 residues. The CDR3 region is CASNPAGTLGGNTIYF. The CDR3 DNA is TGTGCCAGCAACCCCGCGGGAACATTGGGGGGAAACACCATATATTTT.

The CDR3 nucleotides read TGTGCCAGCAGCCAAGGGGAAACTGGAAACACCATATATTTT. Protein product: CASSQGETGNTIYF. This chain joins TRBV3-1 (or the pseudogene TRBV3-2) and TRBJ1-3; D uncertain. Per the germline V gene, CDR1 is LGHDT and CDR2 is YNNKEL (reference sequence). Trimming shortened V by 1 base and J by 2 bases, and 6 bases separated the two germline ends. CDR3 length equals 14 residues.

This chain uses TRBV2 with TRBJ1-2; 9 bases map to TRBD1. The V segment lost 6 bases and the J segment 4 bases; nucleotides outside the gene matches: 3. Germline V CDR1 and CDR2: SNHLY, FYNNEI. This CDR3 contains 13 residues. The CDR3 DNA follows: TGTGCCAGCAGCACAGGGGGCGGCTATGGCTACACCTTC. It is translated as CASSTGGGYGYTF.

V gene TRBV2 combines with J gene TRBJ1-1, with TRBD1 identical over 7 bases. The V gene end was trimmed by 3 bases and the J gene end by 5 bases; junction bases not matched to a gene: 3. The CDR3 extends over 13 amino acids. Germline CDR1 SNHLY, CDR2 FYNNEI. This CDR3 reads CASSDDRETEAFF. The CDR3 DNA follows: TGTGCCAGCAGTGATGACAGGGAAACTGAAGCTTTCTTT.

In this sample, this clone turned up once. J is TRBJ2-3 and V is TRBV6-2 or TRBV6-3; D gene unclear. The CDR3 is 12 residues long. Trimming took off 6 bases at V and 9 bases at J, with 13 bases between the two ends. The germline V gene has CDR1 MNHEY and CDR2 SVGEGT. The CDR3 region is CASSPTPDTQYF. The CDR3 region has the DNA TGTGCCAGCAGCCCGACCCCTGACACGCAGTATTTT.

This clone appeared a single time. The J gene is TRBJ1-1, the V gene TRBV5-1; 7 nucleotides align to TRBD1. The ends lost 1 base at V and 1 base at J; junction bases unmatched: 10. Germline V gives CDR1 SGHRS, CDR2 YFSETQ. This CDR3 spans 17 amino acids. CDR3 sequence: CASSLRQGGGKNTEAFF. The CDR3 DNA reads TGCGCCAGCAGCTTGCGACAGGGAGGGGGTAAGAACACTGAAGCTTTCTTT.

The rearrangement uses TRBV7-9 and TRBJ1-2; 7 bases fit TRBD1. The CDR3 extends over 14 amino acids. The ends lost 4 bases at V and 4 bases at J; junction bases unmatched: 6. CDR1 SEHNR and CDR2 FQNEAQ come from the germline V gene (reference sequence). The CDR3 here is CASSSVGGGYGYTF. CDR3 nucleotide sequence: TGTGCCAGCAGCTCTGTAGGGGGCGGCTATGGCTACACCTTC.

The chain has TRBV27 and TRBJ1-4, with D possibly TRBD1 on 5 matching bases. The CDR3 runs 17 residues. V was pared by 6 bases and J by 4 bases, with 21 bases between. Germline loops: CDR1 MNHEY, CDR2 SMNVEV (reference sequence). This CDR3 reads CASRKMHGDGDNEKLFF. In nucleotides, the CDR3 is TGTGCCAGCAGGAAAATGCACGGGGACGGAGATAATGAAAAACTGTTTTTT.

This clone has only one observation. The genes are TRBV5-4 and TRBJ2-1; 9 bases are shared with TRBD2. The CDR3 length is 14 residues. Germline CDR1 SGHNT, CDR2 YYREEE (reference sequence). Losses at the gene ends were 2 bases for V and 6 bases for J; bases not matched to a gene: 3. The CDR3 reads CASSLRRGGNEQFF. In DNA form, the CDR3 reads TGTGCCAGCAGCTTAAGGCGGGGGGGCAATGAGCAGTTCTTC. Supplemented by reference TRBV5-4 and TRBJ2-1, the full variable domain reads ETGVTQSPTHLIKTRGQQVTLRCSSQSGHNTVSWYQQALGQGPQFIFQYYREEENGRGNFPPRFSGLQFPNYSSELNVNALELDDSALYLCASSLRRGGNEQFFGPGTRLTVL.

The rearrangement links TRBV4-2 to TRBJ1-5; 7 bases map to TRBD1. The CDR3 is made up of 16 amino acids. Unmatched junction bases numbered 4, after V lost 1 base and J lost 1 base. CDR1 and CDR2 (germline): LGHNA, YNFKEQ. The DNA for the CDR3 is TGTGCCAGCAGCCAAGGGGTACAGGGGAGCAATCAGCCCCAGCATTTT. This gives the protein CASSQGVQGSNQPQHF.

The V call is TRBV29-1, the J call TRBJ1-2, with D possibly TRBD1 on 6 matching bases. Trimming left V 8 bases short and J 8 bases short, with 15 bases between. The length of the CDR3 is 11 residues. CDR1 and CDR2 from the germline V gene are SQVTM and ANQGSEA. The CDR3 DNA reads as TGCAGCTTTGGGGACACCTGGGGCTACACCTTC. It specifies CSFGDTWGYTF.